The next 25 T cell receptor beta chains were all read from a single sample in a study of blood T cell repertoires in COVID-19. Sequencing used immunoSEQ multiplex PCR; TCRdb keeps in-frame clones, though not all of them. Of some 150,000 clones listed, roughly 80% are singletons. Sequenced material: peripheral blood. The receptors were gathered from a human donor in a cohort sampled during active COVID-19.

The rearrangement links TRBV4-3 to TRBJ2-5, with 12 nucleotides matching TRBD2. CDR1 and CDR2 from the germline V gene are LGHNA and YSLEER. J lost 4 bases, V lost 3 bases, and 6 bases had no gene match. The CDR3 contains 16 residues. This CDR3 reads CASSQGTSGLGETQYF. The CDR3 nucleotides read TGCGCCAGCAGCCAGGGGACTAGCGGGCTCGGAGAGACCCAGTACTTC.

This CDR3 reads CASSLGLLDHLFF. In DNA form, the CDR3 reads TGTGCCAGCAGCTTGGGACTCCTAGATCACCTGTTTTTT. The chain links TRBV5-5 to TRBJ1-4; D gene unclear. The germline V gene has CDR1 SGHKS and CDR2 YYEKEE (reference sequence). V was clipped by 0 bases and J by 14 bases, with 14 bases between them. There are 13 residues in the CDR3.

The rearrangement joins TRBV4-1 to TRBJ1-1; D may be TRBD1 (6 bases). With 1 base removed from V and 1 base from J, the gap between germline ends came to 7 bases. The CDR3 has 14 amino acids. Looked up from germline, CDR1 is MGHRA and CDR2 is YSYEKL. The CDR3 spells CASSQAQGNTEAFF. The CDR3 DNA sequence: TGCGCCAGCAGCCAAGCACAGGGGAACACTGAAGCTTTCTTT.

The gene calls are TRBV5-6 and TRBJ1-2; possible D gene TRBD1, 6 bases. The germline V gene encodes CDR1 SGHDT and CDR2 YYEEEE. There are 16 residues in the CDR3. Trimming removed 5 bases at V and 4 bases at J, with 21 bases between. CDR3 sequence (DNA): TGTGCCAGCAGACCGCTAAACAGGGAAGGTGGCTATGGCTACACCTTC. Protein sequence: CASRPLNREGGYGYTF.

This clone has only a few counts. This rearrangement joins TRBV24-1 to TRBJ2-2, with D perhaps TRBD2 (6 bases). The length of the CDR3 is 14 residues. Germline-derived CDR1 and CDR2 are KGHDR and SFDVKD. Deletions cut 3 bases from V and 6 bases from J, with 10 bases between. CDR3 amino acids: CATSDPGRSGELFF. In DNA, the CDR3 is TGTGCCACCAGTGATCCCGGGAGATCCGGGGAGCTGTTTTTT.

The genes are TRBV6-5 and TRBJ2-3; TRBD2 might be the D (5 bases). Germline loops: CDR1 MNHEY, CDR2 SVGAGI. V was clipped by 7 bases and J by 0 bases, with 11 bases between them. The CDR3 runs to 14 residues. CDR3 sequence reads: CASNGWTSTDTQYF. The DNA for the CDR3 is TGTGCCAGCAACGGATGGACTAGCACAGATACGCAGTATTTT.

Regarding this clone: It is unclear where the CDR3 begins or ends on the DNA, so no DNA is shown, and the CDR3 is as TCRdb lists it. The chain couples TRBV7-2 to TRBJ1-1; the table assigns TRBD1, which was not confirmed against the DNA. The CDR3 length equals 18 residues, ends included. In germline, CDR1 is SGHTA, CDR2 FQGNSA. CDR3 region: CASSFLWSGQILNTEAFF.

This clone was observed a few times. This sequence joins TRBV18 and TRBJ2-4; D is perhaps TRBD1 (5 bases). Germline V gene lookup returns CDR1 KGHSH and CDR2 LQKENI. This CDR3 is 16 amino acids long. With 0 bases removed from V and 2 bases from J, the gap between germline ends came to 11 bases. CDR3 nucleotide sequence: TGTGCCAGCTCACCACCTGGCAGGGTGTCCAAAAACATTCAGTACTTC. This sequence encodes CASSPPGRVSKNIQYF.

The V call is TRBV2, the J call TRBJ2-1, with TRBD2 as a possible D gene (5 bases). The CDR3 is 14 residues long. V lost 6 bases, J lost 1 base, and 10 bases lay in between. Germline V gives CDR1 SNHLY, CDR2 FYNNEI. DNA of the CDR3: TGTGCCAGCAGCGGGGTCACATCCTACAATGAGCAGTTCTTC. Residues: CASSGVTSYNEQFF. The full variable domain, in which reference TRBV2 and TRBJ2-1 provide the parts outside the CDR3, is EPEVTQTPSHQVTQMGQEVILRCVPISNHLYFYWYRQILGQKVEFLVSFYNNEISEKSEIFDDQFSVERPDGSNFTLKIRSTKLEDSAMYFCASSGVTSYNEQFFGPGTRLTVL.

The chain has TRBV3-1 (or the pseudogene TRBV3-2) and TRBJ2-2; 13 bases agree with TRBD2. V gave up 8 bases and J gave up 5 bases; unmatched junction bases: 8. CDR1 and CDR2 from the germline V gene are LGHDT and YNNKEL (reference sequence). This CDR3 contains 16 residues. The CDR3 DNA reads TGTGCCAGCCGAGGACTAGCGGGGGTTGGAACCGGGGAGCTGTTTTTT. Its protein product is CASRGLAGVGTGELFF.

Regarding this clone: This sample also contains other DNA sequences that code for the same CDR3. The chain has TRBV4-3 and TRBJ2-3, with TRBD2 as a possible D gene (6 bases). This CDR3 is 16 amino acids long. Trimming pared 1 base from V and 2 bases from J, leaving 13 bases between. Germline CDR1 and CDR2: LGHNA and YSLEER. In DNA, the CDR3 is TGCGCCAGCAGCCAAGGGGCCGGGGGAAACACAGATACGCAGTATTTT. Encoded protein: CASSQGAGGNTDTQYF.

This clone occurred once. This sequence joins TRBV29-1 and TRBJ2-5; maybe TRBD2 (6 bases). This CDR3 comprises 12 residues. Trimming cost V 6 bases and J 7 bases, with 15 bases left between them. Germline-derived CDR1 and CDR2 are SQVTM and ANQGSEA. The CDR3 nucleotides read TGCAGCGTGGGGGAGCCGGGAGTGACCCAGTACTTC. It is translated as CSVGEPGVTQYF.

V and J are TRBV19 and TRBJ2-3; a possible D gene is TRBD2 (7 bases). Germline lookup yields CDR1 LNHDA and CDR2 SQIVND (reference sequence). The CDR3 is 15 residues long. The V end lost 3 bases, the J end lost 3 bases, and 13 bases lay between the germline ends. This CDR3 is CASSIPGGATDTQYF. CDR3 nucleotides: TGTGCCAGTAGTATTCCGGGGGGCGCGACAGATACGCAGTATTTT.

This clone has more than one count but fewer than ten. The CDR3 DNA is TGTGCCAGCAGCTTAGGCCGGGCTAGCTCCCCCATTGGGCAGTTCTTC. Protein sequence: CASSLGRASSPIGQFF. This rearrangement joins TRBV7-2 to TRBJ2-1; tentatively, D is TRBD2 (5 bases). V was cut by 1 base and J by 12 bases, with 22 bases left in between. Per the germline V gene, CDR1 is SGHTA and CDR2 is FQGNSA. The CDR3 runs to 16 residues.

This clone came up once. DNA of the CDR3: TGCGCCAGCAGCCCAACCGAGGTGGCTCATGGAGGCTACACCTTC. Its translation is CASSPTEVAHGGYTF. V usage is TRBV5-1 and J usage is TRBJ1-2; no reliable D call. V was cut by 4 bases and J by 8 bases, with 21 bases left in between. The germline gives CDR1 SGHRS, CDR2 YFSETQ. CDR3 size: 15 residues.

The rearrangement links TRBV3-1 (or the pseudogene TRBV3-2) to TRBJ1-2; D is ambiguous. The ends were cut back, 1 base at V and 4 bases at J, with 10 bases in the middle. Per germline, CDR1 LGHDT and CDR2 YNNKEL (reference sequence). The CDR3 is made up of 14 amino acids. CDR3 sequence reads: CASSQARRRYGYTF. Written as DNA, the CDR3 is TGTGCCAGCAGCCAAGCAAGGAGGCGCTATGGCTACACCTTC.

Points on this clone: A junction boundary mismatches the germline segment, possibly from a read error. V gene TRBV11-1 combines with J gene TRBJ2-3; the D gene is possibly TRBD2 (7 bases). Germline CDR1 is SGHAT and CDR2 is FQDESV (reference sequence). The CDR3 length is 15 residues. The CDR3 protein is CASTLGGGAIDTQYF. The DNA for the CDR3 is TGTGCCAGCACCTTAGGGGGGGGCGCCATAGATACGCAGTATTTT.

This chain joins TRBV5-4 and TRBJ2-3; D might be TRBD2 (5 bases). Trimming pared 0 bases from V and 2 bases from J, leaving 13 bases between. CDR1 SGHNT and CDR2 YYREEE come from the germline V gene (reference sequence). CDR3 length equals 16 residues. Written as DNA, the CDR3 is TGTGCCAGCAGCTTGGTGGCGGGTGCCTCCACAGATACGCAGTATTTT. This encodes CASSLVAGASTDTQYF.

V usage is TRBV14 and J usage is TRBJ1-6, with TRBD1 matching over 7 bases. The CDR3 spans 15 residues. The V gene end was trimmed by 0 bases and the J gene end by 8 bases; junction bases not matched to a gene: 4. CDR1 is SGHDN, CDR2 FVKESK, per germline. The CDR3 sequence is CASSQEQGRYSPLHF. The CDR3 nucleotides read TGTGCCAGCAGCCAAGAACAGGGGCGTTATTCACCCCTCCACTTT.

The chain employs TRBV2 and TRBJ2-7; 13 nucleotides match TRBD2. Trimming cost V 10 bases and J 6 bases; bases outside gene matches: 3. The germline V gene has CDR1 SNHLY and CDR2 FYNNEI. The length of the CDR3 is 12 residues. The CDR3 sequence is CATTSGGGEQYF. In DNA, the CDR3 is TGTGCCACCACTAGCGGGGGGGGCGAGCAGTACTTC.

The CDR3 nucleotides are TGTGCCAGCAGCCCGGACAGGGCCCGAGCTAACTATGGCTACACCTTC. This encodes CASSPDRARANYGYTF. V usage is TRBV7-2 and J usage is TRBJ1-2; 8 bases align to TRBD1. The length of the CDR3 is 16 residues. CDR1 is SGHTA, CDR2 FQGNSA, per germline. V shed 5 bases, J shed 0 bases, and the junction held 8 bases outside the gene matches.

The count of this clone is one. J is TRBJ2-7 and V is TRBV28, with 7 bases fitting TRBD1. The ends lost 5 bases at V and 12 bases at J; junction bases unmatched: 10. Germline V gene lookup returns CDR1 MDHEN and CDR2 SYDVKM. The CDR3 contains 12 residues. The CDR3 DNA reads as TGTGCCAGCAGTATTCAGCAGGGGGTCCCGTACTTC. Protein: CASSIQQGVPYF. Together with reference TRBV28 and TRBJ2-7, the CDR3 gives the full variable domain: DVKVTQSSRYLVKRTGEKVFLECVQDMDHENMFWYRQDPGLGLRLIYFSYDVKMKEKGDIPEGYSVSREKKERFSLILESASTNQTSMYLCASSIQQGVPYFGPGTRLTVT.

The chain couples TRBV10-1 to TRBJ1-5, with TRBD1 matching 10 bases. The CDR3 consists of 17 residues. Trimming cost V 6 bases and J 2 bases; bases outside gene matches: 10. Germline V lookup: CDR1 WNHNN, CDR2 SYGVQD (reference sequence). The chain's CDR3 is CASRDDRGRGGNQPQHF. The CDR3 region has the DNA TGCGCCAGCAGGGATGACAGGGGGCGAGGTGGCAATCAGCCCCAGCATTTT.

The V and J genes are TRBV7-9 and TRBJ1-3, with D possibly matching TRBD1 (5 bases). From germline, CDR1 is SEHNR and CDR2 FQNEAQ (reference sequence). This CDR3 has 14 amino acids. V lost 5 bases to trimming and J lost 4 bases, with 12 bases between them. CDR3 nucleotides: TGTGCCAGCAGCGCCGCAGGGTCAGGAAACACCATATATTTT. Amino acids: CASSAAGSGNTIYF.

This clone occurred once. The rearrangement joins TRBV11-2 to TRBJ1-1; the D gene is possibly TRBD1 (5 bases). The CDR3 contains 14 residues. V was pared by 2 bases and J by 4 bases, with 11 bases between. Germline loops: CDR1 SGHAT, CDR2 FQNNGV. DNA of the CDR3: TGTGCCAGCAGCTTATCTCGGGGGAGCACTGAAGCTTTCTTT. It yields the protein CASSLSRGSTEAFF. Using reference TRBV11-2 and TRBJ1-1 for the parts outside the CDR3, the full variable domain is EAGVAQSPRYKIIEKRQSVAFWCNPISGHATLYWYQQILGQGPKLLIQFQNNGVVDDSQLPKDRFSAERLKGVDSTLKIQPAKLEDSAVYLCASSLSRGSTEAFFGQGTRLTVV.